Listed below are T cell receptor beta chains from one sample, sequenced in a study of regulatory T cells in long-lasting Graves disease. MiXCR, applied by TCRdb to the multiplex PCR reads, yields one record per CDR3 protein. The sample yields approximately 350,000 distinct CDR3 sequences, around 16% seen once. Separately, the same data were catalogued under a study of T cells in Graves' hyperthyroidism and ophthalmopathy.

The sequences come from peripheral blood mononuclear cells (PBMCs), collected at new diagnosis, from a patient treated with antithyroid drugs. Every receptor here comes from a young woman with Graves disease. The CDR3 runs from the conserved cysteine through the conserved F or W. The D gene is left open where the match is weak. Clone size is stated in some rows and not others, as once, few, many or a class when expanded.

clone_size	v_call	d_call	j_call	cdr3_aa	cdr3_nt
NA	TRBV5-1	TRBD1	TRBJ1-4	CASRQPGQRNGEKLFF	TGCGCCAGCAGGCAACCGGGACAGCGAAATGGAGAAAAACTGTTTTTT
many	TRBV20-1	NA	TRBJ1-1	CSARRDGNTEAFF	TGCAGTGCTAGAAGGGACGGAAACACTGAAGCTTTCTTT
NA	TRBV9	TRBD2	TRBJ2-7	CASSAQKGGLANPYEQYF	TGTGCCAGCAGCGCCCAAAAGGGGGGACTAGCGAACCCCTACGAGCAGTACTTC
few	TRBV19	NA	TRBJ2-1	CASRVAHPNSYNEQFF	TGTGCCAGTAGAGTTGCCCACCCAAACTCCTACAATGAGCAGTTCTTC
many	TRBV18	NA	TRBJ2-2	CASSWNPTGTNTGELFF	TGTGCCAGCTCATGGAATCCGACAGGCACGAACACCGGGGAGCTGTTTTTT
NA	TRBV4-1	NA	TRBJ2-1	CASSQEAGSSYNEQFF	TGCGCCAGCAGCCAAGAGGCCGGGAGCTCCTACAATGAGCAGTTCTTC
many	TRBV6-2/TRBV6-3	TRBD1	TRBJ2-3	CASSGTGGDSDTQYF	TGTGCCAGCAGTGGAACAGGGGGCGATTCAGATACGCAGTATTTT
NA	TRBV19	TRBD2	TRBJ2-1	CASSISRTSDYEQFF	TGTGCCAGTAGTATTAGCCGGACTAGCGATTATGAGCAGTTCTTC
NA	TRBV27	TRBD2	TRBJ2-2	CASSRYAASGGDHGELFF	TGTGCCAGCAGTCGTTATGCAGCTAGCGGGGGGGATCACGGGGAGCTGTTTTTT
NA	TRBV7-3	NA	TRBJ1-2	CASSSTGLGGYTF	TGTGCCAGCAGCTCCACTGGGCTTGGTGGCTACACCTTC
many	TRBV12-3/TRBV12-4	TRBD2	TRBJ2-1	CASSPSASGRNEQFF	TGTGCCAGCAGTCCCTCGGCTAGCGGGAGGAATGAGCAGTTCTTC
NA	TRBV9	TRBD2	TRBJ2-3	CASSVGAGVTDTQYF	TGTGCCAGCAGCGTAGGGGCGGGGGTGACAGATACGCAGTATTTT
few	TRBV5-1	NA	TRBJ2-5	CASSGGGLQEAQYF	TGCGCCAGCAGCGGAGGAGGGCTCCAAGAGGCCCAGTACTTC
many	TRBV19	NA	TRBJ1-1	CASSIQGNTEAFF	TGTGCCAGCAGTATACAGGGAAACACTGAAGCTTTCTTT
many	TRBV7-2	TRBD2	TRBJ2-3	CASSLSPGGRVHTQYF	TGTGCCAGCAGCTTATCCCCGGGGGGGCGAGTTCATACGCAGTATTTT
NA	TRBV20-1	NA	TRBJ1-6	CSARHASATVVSPLHF	TGCAGTGCTAGGCACGCCTCCGCGACAGTTGTTTCACCCCTCCACTTT
many	TRBV2	TRBD2	TRBJ2-2	CASQAFTSDTGELFF	TGTGCCAGCCAGGCATTTACTAGCGACACCGGGGAGCTGTTTTTT
NA	TRBV9	TRBD1	TRBJ2-4	CASSVHSGTGFNIQYF	TGTGCCAGCAGCGTTCATTCCGGGACAGGGTTCAACATTCAGTACTTC
NA	TRBV5-1	NA	TRBJ1-4	CASSLVTGEKLFF	TGCGCCAGCAGCTTGGTGACGGGCGAAAAACTGTTTTTT
many	TRBV2	TRBD2	TRBJ2-5	CASRELARETQYF	TGTGCCAGCAGAGAACTAGCGCGAGAGACCCAGTACTTC
few	TRBV4-1	NA	TRBJ1-3	CASSQPSGSGNTIYF	TGCGCCAGCAGCCAACCATCCGGGTCTGGAAACACCATATATTTT
many	TRBV6-1	NA	TRBJ1-1	CASISGPNTEAFF	TGTGCCAGCATTTCGGGCCCGAACACTGAAGCTTTCTTT
many	TRBV6-1	NA	TRBJ1-5	CASSEITRGNQPQHF	TGTGCCAGCAGTGAAATAACGCGTGGCAATCAGCCCCAGCATTTT
few	TRBV19	NA	TRBJ2-1	CASSIDPGQREQFF	TGTGCCAGTAGTATAGACCCGGGACAACGGGAGCAGTTCTTC
few	TRBV20-1	TRBD1	TRBJ1-6	CSAWPRTGLSYNSPLHF	TGCAGTGCTTGGCCTAGGACAGGACTCTCCTATAATTCACCCCTCCACTTT
NA	TRBV29-1	TRBD1	TRBJ1-4	CSARDRGEKLFF	TGCAGCGCCCGGGACAGGGGTGAAAAACTGTTTTTT
NA	TRBV6-2/TRBV6-3	TRBD1	TRBJ1-2	CASSYRTGENYGYTF	TGTGCCAGCAGTTACCGGACAGGGGAAAACTATGGCTACACCTTC
few	TRBV7-2	NA	TRBJ2-7	CASTPGPTYEQYF	TGTGCCAGCACCCCGGGACCCACCTACGAGCAGTACTTC
few	TRBV11-2	NA	TRBJ2-7	CASSRDGGSSGEQYF	TGTGCCAGCAGCCGGGATGGGGGCTCGTCGGGAGAGCAGTACTTC
NA	TRBV7-9	NA	TRBJ1-2	CASSAITGNEDGYTF	TGTGCCAGCAGCGCAATAACAGGGAATGAGGATGGCTACACCTTC
few	TRBV9	TRBD1	TRBJ2-1	CASSATGGSFGEQFF	TGTGCCAGCAGCGCGACAGGGGGCTCTTTTGGTGAGCAGTTCTTC
many	TRBV2	NA	TRBJ2-1	CASSEGPPSSYNEQFF	TGTGCCAGCAGTGAAGGTCCGCCTAGCTCCTACAATGAGCAGTTCTTC
NA	TRBV18	NA	TRBJ2-3	CASAGSQDTQYF	TGTGCCAGCGCAGGCTCACAAGATACGCAGTATTTT
many	TRBV3-1	NA	TRBJ2-1	CASSQRGGWSYNEQFF	TGTGCCAGCAGCCAAAGGGGGGGATGGTCCTACAATGAGCAGTTCTTC
many	TRBV28	TRBD1	TRBJ2-3	CASSLSGTGVLGTDTQYF	TGTGCCAGCAGTTTATCCGGGACAGGGGTCCTCGGCACAGATACGCAGTATTTT
few	TRBV12-3/TRBV12-4	NA	TRBJ2-1	CASSLSFYEQFF	TGTGCCAGCAGTCTTTCTTTTTATGAGCAGTTCTTC
few	TRBV20-1	NA	TRBJ1-1	CSARVTGRMNTEAFF	TGCAGTGCTAGAGTAACTGGACGGATGAACACTGAAGCTTTCTTT
NA	TRBV5-4	NA	TRBJ2-5	CASRSRGQETQYF	TGTGCCAGCAGATCTAGAGGACAAGAGACCCAGTACTTC
NA	TRBV19	TRBD1	TRBJ2-1	CASSGDRVYEQFF	TGTGCCAGTAGTGGGGACAGGGTTTATGAGCAGTTCTTC
NA	TRBV9	TRBD1	TRBJ1-2	CASSVATGQGDGYTF	TGTGCCAGCAGCGTAGCGACGGGACAGGGAGATGGCTACACCTTC
many	TRBV11-2	TRBD1	TRBJ1-1	CASSILTAGTDTEAFF	TGTGCCAGCAGTATATTGACGGCCGGGACAGACACTGAAGCTTTCTTT
many	TRBV3-1	NA	TRBJ2-2	CASSNGQIPTGELFF	TGTGCCAGCAGCAACGGACAGATCCCCACCGGGGAGCTGTTTTTT
many	TRBV30	NA	TRBJ1-6	CAWSVTGRPNSPLHF	TGTGCCTGGAGTGTCACAGGGCGGCCCAATTCACCCCTCCACTTT
NA	TRBV29-1	TRBD2	TRBJ2-3	CSVPRTSGRADTQYF	TGCAGCGTTCCTCGGACTAGCGGGCGGGCAGATACGCAGTATTTT
few	TRBV5-5	TRBD1	TRBJ1-5	CASSRQGAQPQHF	TGTGCCAGCAGTCGACAGGGAGCCCAGCCCCAGCATTTT
many	TRBV10-2	TRBD2	TRBJ2-7	CASSRLAGGYEQYF	TGTGCCAGCAGTCGACTAGCGGGAGGCTACGAGCAGTACTTC
many	TRBV3-1	NA	TRBJ2-7	CASSPGAYYEQYF	TGTGCCAGCAGCCCGGGGGCTTACTACGAGCAGTACTTC
many	TRBV29-1	NA	TRBJ1-1	CSVGEQRNTEAFF	TGCAGCGTTGGGGAACAGCGGAACACTGAAGCTTTCTTT